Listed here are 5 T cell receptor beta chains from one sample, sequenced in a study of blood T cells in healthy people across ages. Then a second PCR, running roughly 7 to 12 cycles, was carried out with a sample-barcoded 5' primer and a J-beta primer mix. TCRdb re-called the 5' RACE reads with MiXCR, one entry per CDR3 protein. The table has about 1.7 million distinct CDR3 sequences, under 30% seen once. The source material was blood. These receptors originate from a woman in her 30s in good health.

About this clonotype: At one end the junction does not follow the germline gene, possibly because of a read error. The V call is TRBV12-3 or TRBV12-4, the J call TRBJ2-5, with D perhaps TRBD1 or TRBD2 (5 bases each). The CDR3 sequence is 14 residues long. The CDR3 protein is CASSFGTSVYGQYF. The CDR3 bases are TGCGCCAGCAGTTTTGGGACGTCGGTCTACGGGCAGTACTTC.

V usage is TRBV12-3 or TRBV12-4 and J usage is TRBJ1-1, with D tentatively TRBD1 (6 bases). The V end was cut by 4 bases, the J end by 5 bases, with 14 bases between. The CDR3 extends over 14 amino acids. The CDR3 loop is CASSSQGGGTEAFF. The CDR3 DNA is TGTGCCAGCAGTTCACAGGGTGGAGGGACTGAAGCTTTCTTT.

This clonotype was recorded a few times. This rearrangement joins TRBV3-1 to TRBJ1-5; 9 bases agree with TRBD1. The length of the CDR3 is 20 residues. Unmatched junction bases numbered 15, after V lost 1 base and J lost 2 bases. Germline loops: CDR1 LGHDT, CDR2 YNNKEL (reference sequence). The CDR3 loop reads CASSQVSPGQGVVGNQPQHF. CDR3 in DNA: TGTGCCAGCAGCCAAGTGTCGCCGGGACAGGGTGTGGTTGGCAATCAGCCCCAGCATTTT.

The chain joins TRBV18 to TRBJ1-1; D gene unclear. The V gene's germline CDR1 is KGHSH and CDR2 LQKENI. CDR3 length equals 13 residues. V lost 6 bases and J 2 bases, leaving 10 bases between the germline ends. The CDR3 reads CASSEEINTEAFF. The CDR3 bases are TGTGCCAGCTCGGAGGAGATTAACACTGAAGCTTTCTTT.

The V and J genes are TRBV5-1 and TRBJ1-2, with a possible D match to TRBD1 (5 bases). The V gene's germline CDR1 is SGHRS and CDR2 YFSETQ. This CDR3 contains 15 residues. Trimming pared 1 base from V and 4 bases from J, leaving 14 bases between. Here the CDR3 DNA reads TGCGCCAGCAGCTTGCAGTCGGGGGAGGGCTATGGCTACACCTTC. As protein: CASSLQSGEGYGYTF.